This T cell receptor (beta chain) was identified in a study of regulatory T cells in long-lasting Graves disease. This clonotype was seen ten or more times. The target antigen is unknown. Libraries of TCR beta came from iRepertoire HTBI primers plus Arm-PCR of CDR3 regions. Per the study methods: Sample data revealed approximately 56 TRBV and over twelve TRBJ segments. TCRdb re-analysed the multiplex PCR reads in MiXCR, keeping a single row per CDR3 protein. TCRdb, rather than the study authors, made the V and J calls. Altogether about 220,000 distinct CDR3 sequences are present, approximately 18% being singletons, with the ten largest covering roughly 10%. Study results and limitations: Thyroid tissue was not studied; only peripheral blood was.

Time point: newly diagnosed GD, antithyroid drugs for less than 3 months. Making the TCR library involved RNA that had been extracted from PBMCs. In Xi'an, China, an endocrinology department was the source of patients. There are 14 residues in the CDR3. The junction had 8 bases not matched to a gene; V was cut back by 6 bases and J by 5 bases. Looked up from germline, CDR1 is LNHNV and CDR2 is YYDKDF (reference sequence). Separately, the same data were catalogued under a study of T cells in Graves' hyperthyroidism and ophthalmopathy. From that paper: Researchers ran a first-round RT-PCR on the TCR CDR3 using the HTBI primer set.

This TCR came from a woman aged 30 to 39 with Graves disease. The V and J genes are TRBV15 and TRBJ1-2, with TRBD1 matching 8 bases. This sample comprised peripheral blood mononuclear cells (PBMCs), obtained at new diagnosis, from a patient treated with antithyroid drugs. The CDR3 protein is CATSPADRGYGYTF. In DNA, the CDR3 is TGTGCCACCAGTCCCGCCGACAGGGGATATGGCTACACCTTC.